The 25 T cell receptor beta chains below all came from one sample that was sequenced in a study of post-analysis software for immune sequencing data. Sequencing libraries made from TCR beta cDNA carried unique molecular identifiers. TCRdb independently ran MiXCR on the PCR reads; one entry per CDR3 protein. This table holds about 770,000 distinct CDR3 sequences, about half found once. Broader study findings: With TRBV5-6, TRBV5-1 and TRBV20-1 included, about five TRBV segments were more frequent in patients than in controls.

No antigen is known for these receptors. What was sequenced was blood. The receptors come from a girl aged 5-17 years with multiple sclerosis.

The CDR3 nucleotides read TGCAGCCCCCGGGACAGGGAGGCCCCTATCGAGCAGTACTTC. It translates to CSPRDREAPIEQYF. The rearrangement uses TRBV29-1 and TRBJ2-1, with 9 nucleotides matching TRBD1. Near its end, the DNA agrees better with TRBJ2-7, so the J call may be wrong. Germline-derived CDR1 and CDR2 are SQVTM and ANQGSEA. The CDR3 loop spans 14 amino acids.

The rearrangement joins TRBV12-5 to TRBJ2-5; D perhaps matches TRBD1 (6 bases). The J call is uncertain, as TRBJ2-7 better fits the DNA end. The CDR3 extends over 14 amino acids. The germline gives CDR1 LGHNT, CDR2 FRNRAP. The CDR3 here is CASGPGHQVYEQYF. Written as DNA, the CDR3 is TGTGCTAGTGGCCCGGGACACCAAGTCTACGAGCAGTACTTC.

The table lists this clonotype with a few counts. V usage is TRBV5-6 and J usage is TRBJ2-6; D unresolved. The CDR3 loop spans 16 amino acids. With 0 bases removed from V and 0 bases from J, the gap between germline ends came to 7 bases. The germline gives CDR1 SGHDT, CDR2 YYEEEE. CDR3 coding DNA: TGTGCCAGCAGCTTGGACTTCTTCTCTGGGGCCAACGTCCTGACTTTC. Protein product: CASSLDFFSGANVLTF. The variable domain in full, with the rest retrieved from reference TRBV5-6 and TRBJ2-6, is DAGVTQSPTHLIKTRGQQVTLRCSPKSGHDTVSWYQQALGQGPQFIFQYYEEEERQRGNFPDRFSGHQFPNYSSELNVNALLLGDSALYLCASSLDFFSGANVLTFGAGSRLTVL.

The V gene is TRBV28, the J gene TRBJ1-2; TRBD1 matches at 11 bases. CDR1 is MDHEN and CDR2 is SYDVKM in the germline V gene. The CDR3 covers 16 residues. Trimming took 5 bases from V and 2 from J; bases not matched to a gene: 7. The DNA of the CDR3 is TGTGCCAGCAGTGGGGACAGGGGGAATCGGAACTATGGCTACACCTTC. This gives the protein CASSGDRGNRNYGYTF.

This clonotype was observed a handful of times. The rearrangement links TRBV11-2 to TRBJ2-4, with TRBD1 matching 7 bases. The J call could be wrong; TRBJ2-7 is a better fit for the DNA end. Per germline, CDR1 SGHAT and CDR2 FQNNGV. This CDR3 has 15 residues. DNA for the CDR3: TGTGCCAGCAGCTTTGGGACAGCTTACTCCTACGAGCAGTACTTC. This encodes CASSFGTAYSYEQYF.

This clonotype turned up a few times. The rearrangement uses TRBV20-1 and TRBJ2-5; perhaps TRBD2 as D (5 bases). Germline loops: CDR1 DFQATT, CDR2 SNEGSKA (reference sequence). Trimming cost V 6 bases and J 6 bases, with 20 bases left between them. The CDR3 runs 14 residues. Here the CDR3 DNA reads TGCAGTGCCCCCGGGATATTAGTTAGACAGACCCAGTACTTC. As protein: CSAPGILVRQTQYF.

The rearrangement links TRBV2 to TRBJ2-1, with 7 bases aligning to TRBD2. Germline values: CDR1 SNHLY, CDR2 FYNNEI. CDR3 length: 16 amino acids. Trimming removed 5 bases from V and 9 bases from J; junction bases left unmatched: 16. Here the CDR3 reads CASSLGETSFGIEQFF. CDR3 sequence (DNA): TGTGCCAGCAGTCTCGGCGAGACTAGCTTCGGGATTGAGCAGTTCTTC. Variable domain in full (rest from reference TRBV2 and TRBJ2-1): EPEVTQTPSHQVTQMGQEVILRCVPISNHLYFYWYRQILGQKVEFLVSFYNNEISEKSEIFDDQFSVERPDGSNFTLKIRSTKLEDSAMYFCASSLGETSFGIEQFFGPGTRLTVL.

The J gene is TRBJ2-1, the V gene TRBV5-1, with D uncertain. V lost 1 base to trimming and J lost 8 bases, with 7 bases between them. CDR1 and CDR2 (germline): SGHRS, YFSETQ. The CDR3 is made up of 12 amino acids. Here the CDR3 DNA reads TGCGCCAGCAGCTTGACGGCCTATGAGCAGTTCTTC. It codes for CASSLTAYEQFF.

The rearrangement links TRBV3-1 to TRBJ2-1; TRBD2 matches 9 bases. Looked up from germline, CDR1 is LGHDT and CDR2 is YNNKEL (reference sequence). J gave up 7 bases and V 1 base, and 11 bases lay outside the gene matches. The CDR3 has 17 amino acids. The CDR3 loop is CASSQVALAGRWNEQFF. For the CDR3, the DNA is TGTGCCAGCAGCCAAGTGGCACTAGCGGGCCGGTGGAATGAGCAGTTCTTC.

This clonotype was observed a handful of times. The V and J genes are TRBV12-3 or TRBV12-4 and TRBJ1-1; TRBD1 is a possible D gene (6 bases). The CDR3 contains 14 residues. The V end lost 6 bases, the J end lost 1 base, and 12 bases lay between the germline ends. The CDR3 protein is CASSHMTGNTEAFF. The DNA of the CDR3 is TGTGCCAGCAGCCATATGACAGGGAACACTGAAGCTTTCTTT.

The J gene is TRBJ1-1, the V gene TRBV6-5; D may be TRBD1 (6 bases). Germline V gives CDR1 MNHEY, CDR2 SVGAGI. The CDR3 extends over 13 amino acids. V shed 5 bases and J shed 3 bases, with 10 bases lying between them. CDR3 amino acids: CASSTHRDTEAFF. For the CDR3, the DNA is TGTGCCAGCAGTACTCACAGGGACACTGAAGCTTTCTTT.

This clonotype was seen more than once but under ten times. V gene TRBV2 combines with J gene TRBJ2-7; D may be TRBD2 (5 bases). V lost 7 bases to trimming and J lost 6 bases, with 25 bases between them. This CDR3 is built from 16 residues. CDR1 and CDR2 from the germline V gene are SNHLY and FYNNEI. In nucleotides, the CDR3 is TGTGCCAGCATTTGGAGTAGCGATCGTCCGGAGCGCGAGCAGTACTTC. This encodes CASIWSSDRPEREQYF.

V usage is TRBV20-1 and J usage is TRBJ1-4; D unclear. Per germline, CDR1 DFQATT and CDR2 SNEGSKA (reference sequence). V was pared by 3 bases and J by 1 base, with 6 bases between. The CDR3 runs to 13 residues. CDR3 sequence reads: CSARARTNEKLFF. For the CDR3, the DNA is TGCAGTGCTAGGGCCCGAACTAATGAAAAACTGTTTTTT.

The chain joins TRBV6-2 or TRBV6-3 to TRBJ2-1; D call uncertain. The germline V gene has CDR1 MNHEY and CDR2 SVGEGT. Trimming removed 6 bases from V and 2 bases from J, with 20 bases in between. CDR3 size: 17 residues. The CDR3 sequence is CASRDTSRLSTYNEQFF. CDR3 DNA: TGTGCCAGCAGGGATACATCCAGGCTCTCGACCTACAATGAGCAGTTCTTC.

V gene TRBV4-1 combines with J gene TRBJ1-1; 7 positions match TRBD1. In germline, CDR1 is MGHRA, CDR2 YSYEKL. V lost 0 bases to trimming and J lost 5 bases; unmatched junction nucleotides: 6. The CDR3 runs 15 residues. The CDR3, as DNA: TGCGCCAGCAGCCAAGATCAGGGGGGTATGACTGAAGCTTTCTTT. As protein: CASSQDQGGMTEAFF.

This chain joins TRBV20-1 and TRBJ2-7; 7 nucleotides match TRBD2. CDR3 length: 15 amino acids. J gave up 1 base and V 6 bases, and 12 bases lay outside the gene matches. CDR1 and CDR2 from the germline V gene are DFQATT and SNEGSKA (reference sequence). The CDR3 region is CSAKPTSASSYEQYF. CDR3 nucleotides: TGCAGTGCCAAACCAACTAGCGCCTCTTCCTACGAGCAGTACTTC.

The chain joins TRBV27 to TRBJ2-1; D tentatively fits TRBD1 or TRBD2 (5 bases each). The V end lost 5 bases, the J end lost 6 bases, and 11 bases lay between the germline ends. The length of the CDR3 is 13 residues. CDR1 is MNHEY and CDR2 is SMNVEV in the germline V gene (reference sequence). The CDR3: CASSPQGANEQFF. As DNA, the CDR3 is TGTGCCAGCAGTCCCCAGGGAGCCAATGAGCAGTTCTTC.

This sequence joins TRBV27 and TRBJ2-1, with D unresolved. The CDR3 has 15 amino acids. V lost 3 bases and J lost 4, with 13 bases in between. The germline V gene encodes CDR1 MNHEY and CDR2 SMNVEV (reference sequence). The CDR3 reads CASSFGSPEYNEQFF. In nucleotides, the CDR3 is TGTGCCAGCAGTTTTGGGTCCCCAGAGTACAATGAGCAGTTCTTC.

CDR3 nucleotides: TGTGCCACCAGTGATTTTAGACAGGGAGAGGTGCATGAGCAGTTCTTC. Translating it yields CATSDFRQGEVHEQFF. The J gene is TRBJ2-1, the V gene TRBV24-1; 7 nucleotides align to TRBD1. With 1 base clipped from V and 8 bases from J, the junction kept 10 bases outside the gene matches. The V gene's germline CDR1 is KGHDR and CDR2 SFDVKD. The CDR3 covers 16 residues.

Concerning this clonotype itself: One end of the junction is discordant with germline, which a read error may explain. CDR3 sequence (DNA): TGTGCCAGCAGTTTCAACAGGGTGGATGATCAGTTCTTC. Protein: CASSFNRVDDQFF. The chain joins TRBV12-3 or TRBV12-4 to TRBJ2-1; D is perhaps TRBD1 (6 bases). The CDR3 sequence is 13 residues long.

This chain connects TRBV15 to TRBJ1-2, with unresolved D. Deletions cut 3 bases from V and 3 bases from J, with 11 bases between. Germline V gene sequence: CDR1 LNHNV, CDR2 YYDKDF (reference sequence). The CDR3 sequence is 14 residues long. CDR3 amino acids: CATSRNRQYYGYTF. Here the CDR3 DNA reads TGTGCCACCAGCAGGAATAGGCAGTACTATGGCTACACCTTC.

This clonotype was picked up a small number of times. The chain carries TRBV5-1 and TRBJ1-2; TRBD1 matches at 8 bases. V lost 3 bases to trimming and J lost 8 bases; unmatched junction nucleotides: 9. CDR3 length: 14 residues. CDR1 is SGHRS and CDR2 is YFSETQ in the germline V gene. The CDR3 DNA sequence: TGCGCCAGCAGCTCGAGGGGACAGGTCGGAGGCTACACCTTC. Protein sequence: CASSSRGQVGGYTF.

In this sample, this clonotype turned up a few times. The CDR3 region is CASSPGDAKQYF. CDR3 bases: TGTGCCAGCTCACCGGGGGACGCGAAGCAGTACTTC. The chain has TRBV18 and TRBJ2-7; D may be TRBD1 or TRBD2 (5 bases each). The length of the CDR3 is 12 residues. V lost 3 bases to trimming and J lost 8 bases, with 11 bases between them. Germline CDR1 and CDR2: KGHSH and LQKENI. Together with reference TRBV18 and TRBJ2-7, the CDR3 gives the full variable domain: NAGVMQNPRHLVRRRGQEARLRCSPMKGHSHVYWYRQLPEEGLKFMVYLQKENIIDESGMPKERFSAEFPKEGPSILRIQQVVRGDSAAYFCASSPGDAKQYFGPGTRLTVT.

The chain is built from TRBV5-1 and TRBJ2-1, with 8 bases fitting TRBD2. This CDR3 contains 16 residues. Germline CDR1 is SGHRS and CDR2 is YFSETQ. The trim removed 0 bases at V and 5 bases at J, leaving 7 bases unmatched. CDR3 bases: TGCGCCAGCAGCTTGGTATTAGGACTAGCAGACAATGAGCAGTTCTTC. This translates into CASSLVLGLADNEQFF.

The sample holds a few counts of this clonotype. The J gene is TRBJ2-5, the V gene TRBV20-1; 7 nucleotides line up with TRBD2. The CDR3 consists of 13 residues. Germline V gene data show CDR1 as DFQATT and CDR2 as SNEGSKA (reference sequence). The V and J ends lost 1 base and 4 bases, in that order; junction bases with no gene match: 3. This CDR3 is CSARVGGRETQYF. The CDR3, as DNA: TGCAGTGCTAGAGTGGGGGGGAGAGAGACCCAGTACTTC.